These T cell receptor beta chains were read from a single sample in a study of blood T cell repertoires in COVID-19. Libraries were prepared by immunoSEQ multiplex PCR; TCRdb keeps only in-frame clonotypes and omits some of them. Of over 250,000 clones listed, 83% were seen once; the top ten hold over 9%. Material: peripheral blood. The receptors here all came from a woman aged 50 to 60 who had recovered from COVID-19. Both conserved end residues are part of each CDR3. A D gene is named only where the DNA matches it firmly. Clone size is shown for a subset of rows, as once, few, many or a class of expanded clone.

d_call: TRBD2; j_call: TRBJ2-1; v_call: TRBV9; clone_size: -; cdr3_aa: CASSFGLAKREQFF; cdr3_nt: TGTGCCAGCAGCTTTGGACTAGCGAAAAGGGAGCAGTTCTTC
d_call: -; j_call: TRBJ1-4; v_call: TRBV7-8; clone_size: -; cdr3_aa: CASSLARGNGLINEKLFF; cdr3_nt: TGTGCCAGCAGCTTAGCGCGAGGCAACGGATTAATTAATGAAAAACTGTTTTTT
d_call: -; j_call: TRBJ2-3; v_call: TRBV15; clone_size: -; cdr3_aa: CATSRDFIGAWGTDTQYF; cdr3_nt: TGTGCCACCAGCAGAGATTTTATAGGGGCCTGGGGCACAGATACGCAGTATTTT
d_call: TRBD1; j_call: TRBJ2-7; v_call: TRBV5-1; clone_size: -; cdr3_aa: CASSFWDRDLDEQYF; cdr3_nt: TGCGCCAGCAGCTTTTGGGACAGGGATTTGGACGAGCAGTACTTC
d_call: -; j_call: TRBJ2-5; v_call: TRBV7-3; clone_size: -; cdr3_aa: CASSSVGGKTQYF; cdr3_nt: TGTGCCAGCAGCTCGGTGGGCGGGAAGACCCAGTACTTC
d_call: TRBD2; j_call: TRBJ2-2; v_call: TRBV6-6; clone_size: -; cdr3_aa: CASRTSGATGELFF; cdr3_nt: TGTGCCAGCCGGACTAGCGGGGCCACCGGGGAGCTGTTTTTT
d_call: TRBD1; j_call: TRBJ2-7; v_call: TRBV29-1; clone_size: -; cdr3_aa: CSGTTGTGYSNEQYF; cdr3_nt: TGCAGCGGGACTACCGGGACAGGGTATTCTAACGAGCAGTACTTC
d_call: TRBD2; j_call: TRBJ2-5; v_call: TRBV11-2; clone_size: -; cdr3_aa: CASSFGGRETQYF; cdr3_nt: TGTGCCAGCAGCTTCGGGGGGAGAGAGACCCAGTACTTC
d_call: -; j_call: TRBJ1-6; v_call: TRBV20-1; clone_size: -; cdr3_aa: CSAGSNSPLHF; cdr3_nt: TGCAGTGCGGGGAGCAATTCACCCCTCCACTTT
d_call: TRBD1; j_call: TRBJ1-2; v_call: TRBV7-2; clone_size: -; cdr3_aa: CASSGQGRNYGYTF; cdr3_nt: TGTGCCAGCAGCGGACAGGGCCGTAACTATGGCTACACCTTC
d_call: -; j_call: TRBJ1-1; v_call: TRBV29-1; clone_size: -; cdr3_aa: CSVTLLNTEAFF; cdr3_nt: TGCAGCGTTACCCTACTGAACACTGAAGCTTTCTTT
d_call: TRBD1; j_call: TRBJ1-5; v_call: TRBV19; clone_size: -; cdr3_aa: CASSGRRQGPGQPQHF; cdr3_nt: TGTGCCAGTAGTGGACGAAGACAGGGGCCAGGGCAGCCCCAGCATTTT
d_call: -; j_call: TRBJ2-5; v_call: TRBV7-6; clone_size: -; cdr3_aa: CASSLGRGRGETQYF; cdr3_nt: TGTGCCAGCAGCTTAGGGCGGGGTAGGGGAGAGACCCAGTACTTC
d_call: TRBD1; j_call: TRBJ2-7; v_call: TRBV5-1; clone_size: -; cdr3_aa: CASSSEGAASYEQYF; cdr3_nt: TGCGCCAGCAGCTCCGAGGGGGCAGCCTCCTACGAGCAGTACTTC
d_call: TRBD1; j_call: TRBJ1-2; v_call: TRBV2; clone_size: -; cdr3_aa: CASRGETGYGYTF; cdr3_nt: TGTGCCAGCAGGGGAGAGACAGGGTATGGCTACACCTTC
d_call: TRBD1; j_call: TRBJ2-3; v_call: TRBV15; clone_size: few; cdr3_aa: CATSRVTGVADTQYF; cdr3_nt: TGTGCCACCAGCAGAGTAACAGGGGTGGCAGATACGCAGTATTTT
d_call: TRBD1; j_call: TRBJ2-3; v_call: TRBV6-4; clone_size: medium-sized; cdr3_aa: CASSEEGQGTPSTDTQYF; cdr3_nt: TGTGCCAGCAGTGAAGAGGGACAGGGAACACCTAGCACAGATACGCAGTATTTT
d_call: -; j_call: TRBJ2-7; v_call: TRBV5-1; clone_size: -; cdr3_aa: CASSPPKRVDYEQYF; cdr3_nt: TGCGCCAGCAGCCCCCCAAAGCGGGTGGACTACGAGCAGTACTTC
d_call: TRBD1; j_call: TRBJ1-1; v_call: TRBV7-8; clone_size: -; cdr3_aa: CASGQGVETEAFF; cdr3_nt: TGTGCCAGCGGACAGGGGGTAGAAACTGAAGCTTTCTTT
d_call: -; j_call: TRBJ1-5; v_call: TRBV11-2; clone_size: few; cdr3_aa: CASSLDLNQPQHF; cdr3_nt: TGTGCCAGCAGCTTAGATTTAAATCAGCCCCAGCATTTT
d_call: -; j_call: TRBJ2-5; v_call: TRBV2; clone_size: -; cdr3_aa: CASKDGTLQETQYF; cdr3_nt: TGTGCCAGCAAGGACGGGACTCTCCAAGAGACCCAGTACTTC
d_call: TRBD1; j_call: TRBJ2-7; v_call: TRBV28; clone_size: -; cdr3_aa: CASSTQDRRPYEQYF; cdr3_nt: TGTGCCAGCAGTACCCAGGACAGGCGACCCTACGAGCAGTACTTC
d_call: -; j_call: TRBJ2-1; v_call: TRBV7-9; clone_size: -; cdr3_aa: CASSFFHSRGDYNEQFF; cdr3_nt: TGTGCCAGCAGCTTTTTCCACTCCAGGGGGGACTACAATGAGCAGTTCTTC
d_call: TRBD1; j_call: TRBJ2-7; v_call: TRBV19; clone_size: few; cdr3_aa: CASSSSGQGIYEQYF; cdr3_nt: TGTGCCAGTAGTAGCTCGGGACAGGGGATCTACGAGCAGTACTTC
d_call: -; j_call: TRBJ2-7; v_call: TRBV6-2/TRBV6-3; clone_size: -; cdr3_aa: CASSRSGAYEQYF; cdr3_nt: TGTGCCAGCAGCCGATCGGGGGCCTACGAGCAGTACTTC
d_call: -; j_call: TRBJ2-1; v_call: TRBV5-1; clone_size: -; cdr3_aa: CASSLTPGQRGNEQFF; cdr3_nt: TGCGCCAGCAGCTTGACCCCCGGGCAAAGGGGCAATGAGCAGTTCTTC
d_call: TRBD1; j_call: TRBJ1-6; v_call: TRBV27; clone_size: -; cdr3_aa: CASSLRQGPSPLHF; cdr3_nt: TGTGCCAGCAGTTTAAGACAGGGGCCTTCACCCCTCCACTTT
d_call: TRBD1; j_call: TRBJ2-1; v_call: TRBV6-5; clone_size: once; cdr3_aa: CASSHGQGRYNEQFF; cdr3_nt: TGTGCCAGCAGTCACGGACAGGGCCGCTACAATGAGCAGTTCTTC
d_call: -; j_call: TRBJ1-5; v_call: TRBV27; clone_size: -; cdr3_aa: CASSRTEDQPQHF; cdr3_nt: TGTGCCAGCAGCCGGACAGAGGATCAGCCCCAGCATTTT
d_call: TRBD2; j_call: TRBJ2-1; v_call: TRBV5-1; clone_size: -; cdr3_aa: CASSLRSGRPLGEQFF; cdr3_nt: TGCGCCAGCAGCTTGAGAAGCGGGAGGCCCCTTGGTGAGCAGTTCTTC
d_call: TRBD1; j_call: TRBJ2-1; v_call: TRBV4-3; clone_size: -; cdr3_aa: CASSRIEGQGAREQFF; cdr3_nt: TGCGCCAGCAGCCGCATCGAAGGACAGGGGGCTCGTGAGCAGTTCTTC
d_call: TRBD1; j_call: TRBJ1-6; v_call: TRBV7-2; clone_size: many; cdr3_aa: CASSSRTGSISPLHF; cdr3_nt: TGTGCCAGCAGTTCCCGGACAGGGTCAATTTCACCCCTCCACTTT
d_call: TRBD1; j_call: TRBJ1-5; v_call: TRBV19; clone_size: -; cdr3_aa: CASTGQGNQPQHF; cdr3_nt: TGTGCCAGTACAGGACAGGGCAATCAGCCCCAGCATTTT
d_call: -; j_call: TRBJ2-1; v_call: TRBV24-1; clone_size: once; cdr3_aa: CATSDEGYNEQFF; cdr3_nt: TGTGCCACCAGTGATGAGGGCTACAATGAGCAGTTCTTC
d_call: -; j_call: TRBJ1-1; v_call: TRBV3-1/TRBV3-2; clone_size: -; cdr3_aa: CASSQEQFNTEAFF; cdr3_nt: TGTGCCAGCAGCCAAGAACAGTTTAACACTGAAGCTTTCTTT
d_call: TRBD2; j_call: TRBJ2-2; v_call: TRBV6-2/TRBV6-3; clone_size: once; cdr3_aa: CASSSLASGVGGELFF; cdr3_nt: TGTGCCAGCAGCTCACTAGCGTCGGGAGTCGGCGGGGAGCTGTTTTTT
d_call: -; j_call: TRBJ1-1; v_call: TRBV18; clone_size: -; cdr3_aa: CASSPSVSGMNTEAFF; cdr3_nt: TGTGCCAGCTCACCATCTGTTTCCGGGATGAACACTGAAGCTTTCTTT
d_call: -; j_call: TRBJ2-2; v_call: TRBV2; clone_size: -; cdr3_aa: CASSGQGGTGELFF; cdr3_nt: TGTGCCAGCAGTGGACAGGGAGGAACCGGGGAGCTGTTTTTT
d_call: -; j_call: TRBJ1-1; v_call: TRBV14; clone_size: -; cdr3_aa: CASRRKTVTEAFF; cdr3_nt: TGTGCCAGCAGGAGGAAAACCGTCACTGAAGCTTTCTTT
d_call: -; j_call: TRBJ2-3; v_call: TRBV6-5; clone_size: -; cdr3_aa: CASGSTAGDVDTQYF; cdr3_nt: TGTGCCAGCGGCTCGACAGCGGGCGATGTAGATACGCAGTATTTT
d_call: TRBD2; j_call: TRBJ2-2; v_call: TRBV6-6; clone_size: -; cdr3_aa: CASSPTGRGTGELFF; cdr3_nt: TGTGCCAGCAGCCCGACTGGGAGGGGCACCGGGGAGCTGTTTTTT
d_call: TRBD2; j_call: TRBJ2-1; v_call: TRBV7-2; clone_size: -; cdr3_aa: CASSPRTSGGLGQFF; cdr3_nt: TGTGCCAGCAGCCCTAGGACTAGCGGGGGTCTGGGGCAGTTCTTC
d_call: TRBD2; j_call: TRBJ2-7; v_call: TRBV11-2; clone_size: -; cdr3_aa: CASSLEGGTSGVYEQYF; cdr3_nt: TGTGCCAGCAGCTTGGAGGGGGGGACTAGCGGGGTCTACGAGCAGTACTTC
d_call: -; j_call: TRBJ2-3; v_call: TRBV5-1; clone_size: few; cdr3_aa: CASRDSASTDTQYF; cdr3_nt: TGCGCCAGCAGGGATAGCGCTAGCACAGATACGCAGTATTTT
d_call: TRBD1; j_call: TRBJ1-4; v_call: TRBV28; clone_size: -; cdr3_aa: CASREQGIRGKKLFF; cdr3_nt: TGTGCCAGCAGGGAACAGGGGATTCGGGGCAAAAAACTGTTTTTT
d_call: -; j_call: TRBJ1-2; v_call: TRBV7-8; clone_size: -; cdr3_aa: CASSLAGVANYGYTF; cdr3_nt: TGTGCCAGCAGCCTTGCGGGTGTAGCTAACTATGGCTACACCTTC
d_call: -; j_call: TRBJ1-6; v_call: TRBV6-2/TRBV6-3; clone_size: -; cdr3_aa: CASSYRAGAENSPLHF; cdr3_nt: TGTGCCAGCAGTTATCGCGCGGGGGCTGAAAATTCACCCCTCCACTTT
d_call: TRBD1; j_call: TRBJ2-1; v_call: TRBV7-8; clone_size: -; cdr3_aa: CASSLALWDRGGNEQFF; cdr3_nt: TGTGCCAGCAGCTTAGCACTTTGGGACAGGGGGGGCAATGAGCAGTTCTTC
d_call: TRBD1; j_call: TRBJ1-5; v_call: TRBV10-3; clone_size: -; cdr3_aa: CAISETGDSNQPQHF; cdr3_nt: TGTGCCATCAGTGAAACAGGGGATAGCAATCAGCCCCAGCATTTT
d_call: TRBD1; j_call: TRBJ2-7; v_call: TRBV18; clone_size: -; cdr3_aa: CASSPPGGQEGYEQYF; cdr3_nt: TGTGCCAGCTCACCACCAGGAGGACAGGAAGGATACGAGCAGTACTTC
d_call: TRBD1; j_call: TRBJ1-5; v_call: TRBV4-3; clone_size: -; cdr3_aa: CASSQSIQGQPQHF; cdr3_nt: TGCGCCAGCAGCCAGTCAATACAGGGGCAGCCCCAGCATTTT
d_call: -; j_call: TRBJ2-1; v_call: TRBV5-1; clone_size: -; cdr3_aa: CASSVTMSSYNEQFF; cdr3_nt: TGCGCCAGCAGCGTGACTATGAGCTCCTACAATGAGCAGTTCTTC